Listed below are T cell receptor beta chains from one sample, sequenced in a study of T cell repertoires in cytomegalovirus infection. MiXCR, run by TCRdb on the reads, gives a single entry per CDR3 protein. The repertoire holds some 100,000 distinct CDR3 sequences, with 25% to 30% as singletons. The antigens of these receptors remain unknown. The sequences come from CD8+ T cells from cultured PBMCs, collected from culture after CMV antigen stimulation. The source is a human donor in good health (CMV status not recorded). Some clones in this sample may be carry-over from other donors' samples. CDR3s include the opening cysteine and the closing phenylalanine or tryptophan. Each record gives: CDR3 protein, CDR3 DNA, clone size, V gene, J gene, D gene. D genes are given only for firm matches. Expanded clones are given a class, and other clones once, few, many or no size at all.

CDR3: CASSSPIRGRANTEAFF
DNA: TGTGCCAGCAGTTCCCCGATACGGGGACGGGCGAACACTGAAGCTTTCTTT
size: -
V: TRBV7-9
J: TRBJ1-1
D: -

CDR3: CASSIGGHTEAFF
DNA: TGTGCCAGTAGTATAGGGGGTCACACTGAAGCTTTCTTT
size: few
V: TRBV19
J: TRBJ1-1
D: -

CDR3: CATSRGDSSYNEQFF
DNA: TGTGCCACCAGCAGAGGAGATAGCTCCTACAATGAGCAGTTCTTC
size: many
V: TRBV15
J: TRBJ2-1
D: -

CDR3: CSARRGGSQETQYF
DNA: TGCAGTGCTAGACGGGGCGGGAGCCAAGAGACCCAGTACTTC
size: -
V: TRBV20-1
J: TRBJ2-5
D: TRBD2

CDR3: CASRGEGTDTQYF
DNA: TGTGCCAGCAGGGGTGAGGGCACAGATACGCAGTATTTT
size: few
V: TRBV7-9
J: TRBJ2-3
D: -

CDR3: CASTWYPEGAEAFF
DNA: TGTGCCAGCACCTGGTACCCCGAAGGGGCTGAAGCTTTCTTT
size: -
V: TRBV6-2/TRBV6-3
J: TRBJ1-1
D: -

CDR3: CASSWGTAEQFF
DNA: TGTGCCAGCAGCTGGGGGACTGCGGAGCAGTTCTTC
size: -
V: TRBV7-2
J: TRBJ2-1
D: -

CDR3: CASSLLRADTQYF
DNA: TGTGCCAGCAGTCTTCTTAGGGCAGATACGCAGTATTTT
size: -
V: TRBV6-5
J: TRBJ2-3
D: -

CDR3: CASSDVTEAFF
DNA: TGTGCCAGCAGCGATGTCACTGAAGCTTTCTTT
size: -
V: TRBV2
J: TRBJ1-1
D: -

CDR3: CASSSTGGGEQYF
DNA: TGTGCCAGCAGTTCGACAGGGGGCGGCGAGCAGTACTTC
size: -
V: TRBV7-9
J: TRBJ2-7
D: TRBD1

CDR3: CASSFIWSGANVLTF
DNA: TGTGCCAGCAGCTTTATCTGGTCTGGGGCCAACGTCCTGACTTTC
size: many
V: TRBV7-2
J: TRBJ2-6
D: -

CDR3: CASSSGLAGLVEQYF
DNA: TGTGCCAGCAGTTCGGGACTAGCGGGGTTGGTCGAGCAGTACTTC
size: once
V: TRBV27
J: TRBJ2-7
D: TRBD2

CDR3: CASSLVPYQETQYF
DNA: TGTGCCAGCAGTTTAGTCCCGTACCAAGAGACCCAGTACTTC
size: few
V: TRBV27
J: TRBJ2-5
D: -

CDR3: CASSLTGTNEKLFF
DNA: TGTGCCAGCAGCCTAACTGGGACTAATGAAAAACTGTTTTTT
size: many
V: TRBV7-8
J: TRBJ1-4
D: -

CDR3: CASSQIRTGWIGELFF
DNA: TGCGCCAGCAGCCAAATTCGGACAGGGTGGATCGGGGAGCTGTTTTTT
size: few
V: TRBV4-1
J: TRBJ2-2
D: TRBD1

CDR3: CASRPPLLGVYNEQFF
DNA: TGTGCCAGCCGCCCACCTCTCCTCGGCGTCTACAATGAGCAGTTCTTC
size: -
V: TRBV7-2
J: TRBJ2-1
D: -

CDR3: CASSLNWGTDSYNEQFF
DNA: TGTGCCAGCAGCTTAAATTGGGGCACAGACTCCTACAATGAGCAGTTCTTC
size: many
V: TRBV7-6
J: TRBJ2-1
D: -

CDR3: CASSLGLGTDTQYF
DNA: TGTGCCAGCAGCTTAGGTCTGGGAACAGATACGCAGTATTTT
size: -
V: TRBV11-2
J: TRBJ2-3
D: -

CDR3: CASSSTPGTSGSSYEQYF
DNA: TGTGCCAGCAGTTCGACCCCCGGGACTAGCGGGAGCTCCTACGAGCAGTACTTC
size: -
V: TRBV6-5
J: TRBJ2-7
D: TRBD2

CDR3: CASSQLADTQYF
DNA: TGTGCCAGCAGCCAACTAGCGGATACGCAGTATTTT
size: -
V: TRBV7-9
J: TRBJ2-3
D: TRBD2

CDR3: CAIEPEGNDGYTF
DNA: TGTGCCATCGAGCCAGAAGGGAATGATGGCTACACCTTC
size: -
V: TRBV10-3
J: TRBJ1-2
D: -

CDR3: CAILRLAGVSYNEQFF
DNA: TGTGCCATCTTACGGCTAGCGGGGGTCTCCTACAATGAGCAGTTCTTC
size: -
V: TRBV10-3
J: TRBJ2-1
D: TRBD2

CDR3: CASSHDRRNTEAFF
DNA: TGTGCCAGCAGCCACGATAGGAGGAACACTGAAGCTTTCTTT
size: -
V: TRBV7-8
J: TRBJ1-1
D: -

CDR3: CASSTDSSPTGELFF
DNA: TGTGCCAGCAGCACTGACAGTTCACCTACCGGGGAGCTGTTTTTT
size: few
V: TRBV7-9
J: TRBJ2-2
D: -

CDR3: CASSLRASYEQYF
DNA: TGTGCCAGCAGTCTTAGGGCCTCCTACGAGCAGTACTTC
size: many
V: TRBV6-1
J: TRBJ2-7
D: -

CDR3: CASSPGQVYEQYF
DNA: TGTGCCAGCTCACCGGGACAAGTCTACGAGCAGTACTTC
size: -
V: TRBV18
J: TRBJ2-7
D: -

CDR3: CASSEWTGEYYGYTF
DNA: TGTGCCAGCAGTGAGTGGACAGGGGAGTATTATGGCTACACCTTC
size: -
V: TRBV2
J: TRBJ1-2
D: TRBD1

CDR3: CASSFPGAGLAINEQFF
DNA: TGTGCCAGCAGTTTCCCTGGAGCGGGACTAGCGATTAATGAGCAGTTCTTC
size: few
V: TRBV27
J: TRBJ2-1
D: TRBD2

CDR3: CATIGQGTEAFF
DNA: TGTGCCACGATAGGACAGGGCACTGAAGCTTTCTTT
size: few
V: TRBV15
J: TRBJ1-1
D: TRBD1

CDR3: CASGPPTVPETQYF
DNA: TGTGCTAGTGGTCCTCCAACGGTCCCGGAGACCCAGTACTTC
size: few
V: TRBV12-5
J: TRBJ2-5
D: -

CDR3: CASSYPLATRYNEQFF
DNA: TGTGCCAGCAGTTACCCACTAGCAACTAGGTACAATGAGCAGTTCTTC
size: once
V: TRBV6-5
J: TRBJ2-1
D: -

CDR3: CASRLDRYEQYF
DNA: TGTGCCAGCAGACTGGACAGATACGAGCAGTACTTC
size: few
V: TRBV28
J: TRBJ2-7
D: -

CDR3: CASSLWTDNQPQHF
DNA: TGTGCCAGCAGTTTATGGACAGACAATCAGCCCCAGCATTTT
size: few
V: TRBV12-3/TRBV12-4
J: TRBJ1-5
D: -

CDR3: CASSLFLGNEQFF
DNA: TGTGCCAGCAGTTTATTCCTGGGGAATGAGCAGTTCTTC
size: few
V: TRBV27
J: TRBJ2-1
D: -

CDR3: CASSYPLGEGTGELFF
DNA: TGTGCCAGCAGTTACCCTCTCGGAGAGGGGACCGGGGAGCTGTTTTTT
size: -
V: TRBV6-6
J: TRBJ2-2
D: -

CDR3: CASSSVVGGETQYF
DNA: TGTGCCAGCAGCTCCGTGGTGGGAGGGGAGACCCAGTACTTC
size: many
V: TRBV7-9
J: TRBJ2-5
D: TRBD2

CDR3: CASSPIGQGRGNIQYF
DNA: TGTGCCAGCAGTCCCATTGGACAGGGTAGAGGAAACATTCAGTACTTC
size: few
V: TRBV12-3/TRBV12-4
J: TRBJ2-4
D: TRBD1

CDR3: CASSDIQGFLEAFF
DNA: TGTGCCAGCAGTGATATACAGGGATTCCTTGAAGCTTTCTTT
size: few
V: TRBV2
J: TRBJ1-1
D: -

CDR3: CASSEEGGNTIYF
DNA: TGTGCCAGCAGCGAGGAAGGAGGAAACACCATATATTTT
size: -
V: TRBV9
J: TRBJ1-3
D: -

CDR3: CASSLFGTTDTQYF
DNA: TGTGCCAGCAGCTTATTTGGGACCACAGATACGCAGTATTTT
size: many
V: TRBV7-3
J: TRBJ2-3
D: -

CDR3: CSARTSSYNEQFF
DNA: TGCAGTGCTAGAACTAGCTCCTACAATGAGCAGTTCTTC
size: -
V: TRBV20-1
J: TRBJ2-1
D: -

CDR3: CVSTPGNTEAFF
DNA: TGTGTCAGCACCCCAGGGAACACTGAAGCTTTCTTT
size: once
V: TRBV7-6
J: TRBJ1-1
D: -

CDR3: CASSDRGGSYEQYF
DNA: TGTGCCAGCAGCGATCGGGGGGGCTCCTACGAGCAGTACTTC
size: -
V: TRBV27
J: TRBJ2-7
D: TRBD2

CDR3: CASSPGTGTSYEQYF
DNA: TGTGCCAGCAGTCCCGGGACAGGGACTTCCTACGAGCAGTACTTC
size: -
V: TRBV27
J: TRBJ2-7
D: TRBD1

CDR3: CASSSTGTGGTDTQYF
DNA: TGTGCCAGCAGCTCGACCGGGACAGGGGGCACAGATACGCAGTATTTT
size: many
V: TRBV7-9
J: TRBJ2-3
D: TRBD1

CDR3: CASSLELVVGTGGFAGEAFF
DNA: TGTGCCAGCAGCTTAGAGCTTGTGGTTGGGACAGGGGGCTTTGCGGGTGAAGCTTTCTTT
size: many
V: TRBV7-2
J: TRBJ1-1
D: TRBD1

CDR3: CASSEVGYSYEQYF
DNA: TGTGCCAGCAGTGAGGTAGGGTACTCCTACGAGCAGTACTTC
size: -
V: TRBV25-1
J: TRBJ2-7
D: -

CDR3: CASSFRTGPNGYTF
DNA: TGTGCCAGCAGCTTTCGGACAGGACCTAATGGCTACACCTTC
size: few
V: TRBV9
J: TRBJ1-2
D: TRBD1